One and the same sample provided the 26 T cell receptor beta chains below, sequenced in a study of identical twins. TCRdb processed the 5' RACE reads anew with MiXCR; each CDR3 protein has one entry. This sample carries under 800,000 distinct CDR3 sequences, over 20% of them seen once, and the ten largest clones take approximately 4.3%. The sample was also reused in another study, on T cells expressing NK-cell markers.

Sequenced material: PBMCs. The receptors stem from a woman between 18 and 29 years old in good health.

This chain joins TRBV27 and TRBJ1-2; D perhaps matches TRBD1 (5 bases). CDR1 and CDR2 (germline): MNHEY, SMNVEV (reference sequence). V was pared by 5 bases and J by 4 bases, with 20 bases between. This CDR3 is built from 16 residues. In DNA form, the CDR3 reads TGTGCCAGCAGTCTCACATTAGGGGTTCTTCGCTATGGCTACACCTTC. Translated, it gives CASSLTLGVLRYGYTF.

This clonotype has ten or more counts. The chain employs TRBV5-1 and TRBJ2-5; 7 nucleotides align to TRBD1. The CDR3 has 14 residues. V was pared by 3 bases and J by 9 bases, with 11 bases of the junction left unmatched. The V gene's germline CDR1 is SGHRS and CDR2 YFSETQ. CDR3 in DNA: TGCGCCAGCAGCTCGGGGACAGAGCTTGTGGCCCAGTACTTC. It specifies CASSSGTELVAQYF.

CDR3 region: CASSEGYTDTQYF. The CDR3 region has the DNA TGTGCCAGCAGCGAGGGATACACAGATACGCAGTATTTT. The rearrangement uses TRBV9 and TRBJ2-3, with unresolved D. Germline V lookup: CDR1 SGDLS, CDR2 YYNGEE. Trimming took 3 bases from V and 2 from J, leaving 7 bases between them. This CDR3 has 13 amino acids.

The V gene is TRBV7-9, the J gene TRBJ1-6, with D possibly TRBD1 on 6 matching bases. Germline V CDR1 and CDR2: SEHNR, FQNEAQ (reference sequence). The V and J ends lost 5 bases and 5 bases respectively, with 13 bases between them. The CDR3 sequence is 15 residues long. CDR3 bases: TGTGCCAGCAGCCTAACAGGGTCGAATAATTCACCCCTCCACTTT. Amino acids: CASSLTGSNNSPLHF.

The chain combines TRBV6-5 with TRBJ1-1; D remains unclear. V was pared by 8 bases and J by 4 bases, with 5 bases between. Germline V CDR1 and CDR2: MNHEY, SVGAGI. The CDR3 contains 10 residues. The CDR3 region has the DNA TGTGCCAGCTATGGCACTGAAGCTTTCTTT. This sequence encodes CASYGTEAFF.

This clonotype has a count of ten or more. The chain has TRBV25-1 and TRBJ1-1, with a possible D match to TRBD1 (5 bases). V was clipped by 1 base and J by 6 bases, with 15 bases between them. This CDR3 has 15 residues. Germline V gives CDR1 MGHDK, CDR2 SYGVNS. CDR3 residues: CASSESGAGRSEAFF. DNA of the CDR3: TGTGCCAGCAGTGAATCGGGTGCGGGACGGTCTGAAGCTTTCTTT.

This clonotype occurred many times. The CDR3 DNA reads TGCAGTGCTAGTGACAGGGCCTACGAGCAGTACTTC. Translated: CSASDRAYEQYF. The chain links TRBV20-1 to TRBJ2-7; 7 bases agree with TRBD1. The germline V gene has CDR1 DFQATT and CDR2 SNEGSKA (reference sequence). The CDR3 spans 12 residues. Trimming at V came to 3 bases and at J to 2 bases, leaving 1 base not matched to a gene.

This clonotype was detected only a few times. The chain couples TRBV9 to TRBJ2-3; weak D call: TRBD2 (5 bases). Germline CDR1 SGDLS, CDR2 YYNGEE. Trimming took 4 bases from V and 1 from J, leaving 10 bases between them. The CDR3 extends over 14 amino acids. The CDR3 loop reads CASSSKAGTDTQYF. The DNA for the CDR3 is TGTGCCAGCAGCAGCAAAGCGGGCACAGATACGCAGTATTTT. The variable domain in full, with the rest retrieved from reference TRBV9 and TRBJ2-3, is DSGVTQTPKHLITATGQRVTLRCSPRSGDLSVYWYQQSLDQGLQFLIQYYNGEERAKGNILERFSAQQFPDLHSELNLSSLELGDSALYFCASSSKAGTDTQYFGPGTRLTVL.

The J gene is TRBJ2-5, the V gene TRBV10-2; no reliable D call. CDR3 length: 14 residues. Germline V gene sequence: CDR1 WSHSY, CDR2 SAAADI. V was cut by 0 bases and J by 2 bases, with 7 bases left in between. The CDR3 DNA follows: TGCGCCAGCAGTGAGTCGCAGCTTCAAGAGACCCAGTACTTC. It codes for CASSESQLQETQYF.

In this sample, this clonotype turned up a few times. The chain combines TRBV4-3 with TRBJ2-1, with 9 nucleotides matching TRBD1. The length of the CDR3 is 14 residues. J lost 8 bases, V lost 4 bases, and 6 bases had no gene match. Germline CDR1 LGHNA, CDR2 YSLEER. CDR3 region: CASSPYRGLDEQFF. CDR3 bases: TGCGCCAGCAGCCCTTACAGGGGGCTCGATGAGCAGTTCTTC.

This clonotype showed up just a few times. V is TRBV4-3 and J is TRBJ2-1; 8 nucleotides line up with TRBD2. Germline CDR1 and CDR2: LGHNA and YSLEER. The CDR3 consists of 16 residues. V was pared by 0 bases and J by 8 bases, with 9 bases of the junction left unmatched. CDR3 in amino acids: CASSQDPSGWGHEQFF. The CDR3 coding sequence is TGCGCCAGCAGCCAAGATCCTAGCGGGTGGGGGCATGAGCAGTTCTTC.

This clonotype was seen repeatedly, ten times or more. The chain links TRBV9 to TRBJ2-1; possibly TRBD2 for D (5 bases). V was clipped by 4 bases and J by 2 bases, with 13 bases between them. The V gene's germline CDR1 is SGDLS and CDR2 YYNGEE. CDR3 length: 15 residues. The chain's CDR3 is CASSPISETYNEQFF. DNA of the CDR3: TGTGCCAGCAGCCCCATTAGCGAGACCTACAATGAGCAGTTCTTC.

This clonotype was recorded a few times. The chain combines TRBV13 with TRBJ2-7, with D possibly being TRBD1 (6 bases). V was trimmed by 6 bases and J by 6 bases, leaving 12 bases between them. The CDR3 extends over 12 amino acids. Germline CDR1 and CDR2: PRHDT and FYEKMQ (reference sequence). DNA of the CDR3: TGTGCCAGCAGAATAAACAGGGCCGAGCAGTACTTC. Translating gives CASRINRAEQYF.

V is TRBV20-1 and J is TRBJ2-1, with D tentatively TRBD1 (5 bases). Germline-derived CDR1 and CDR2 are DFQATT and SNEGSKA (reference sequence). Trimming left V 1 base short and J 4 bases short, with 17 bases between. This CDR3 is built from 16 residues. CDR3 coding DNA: TGCAGTGCTAGAGTTGCAGGGTGGAGTGGGTACAATGAGCAGTTCTTC. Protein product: CSARVAGWSGYNEQFF.

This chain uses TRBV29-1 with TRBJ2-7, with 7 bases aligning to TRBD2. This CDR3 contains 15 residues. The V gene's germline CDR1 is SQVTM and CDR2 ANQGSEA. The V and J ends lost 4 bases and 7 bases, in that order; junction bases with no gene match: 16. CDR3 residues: CSVGVRPAGDGEQYF. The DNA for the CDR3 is TGCAGCGTTGGGGTTAGGCCCGCGGGGGATGGGGAGCAGTACTTC.

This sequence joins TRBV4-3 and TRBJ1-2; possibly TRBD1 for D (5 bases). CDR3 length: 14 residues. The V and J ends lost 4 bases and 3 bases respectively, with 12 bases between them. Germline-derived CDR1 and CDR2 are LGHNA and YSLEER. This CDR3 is CASSPLGGDYGYTF. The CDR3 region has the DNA TGCGCCAGCAGCCCCCTGGGGGGAGACTATGGCTACACCTTC.

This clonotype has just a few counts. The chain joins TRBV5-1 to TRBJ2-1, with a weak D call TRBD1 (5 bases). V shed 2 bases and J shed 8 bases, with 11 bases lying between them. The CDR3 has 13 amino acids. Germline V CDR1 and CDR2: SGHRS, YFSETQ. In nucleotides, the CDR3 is TGCGCCAGCAGCTTCCAGGGCTGGGATGAGCAGTTCTTC. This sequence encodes CASSFQGWDEQFF.

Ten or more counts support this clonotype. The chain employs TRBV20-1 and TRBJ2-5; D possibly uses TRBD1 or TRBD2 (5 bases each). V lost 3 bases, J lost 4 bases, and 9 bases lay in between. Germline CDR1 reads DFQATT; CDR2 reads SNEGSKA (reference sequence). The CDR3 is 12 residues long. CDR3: CSASGGLETQYF. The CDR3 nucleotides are TGCAGTGCTAGTGGGGGATTAGAGACCCAGTACTTC.

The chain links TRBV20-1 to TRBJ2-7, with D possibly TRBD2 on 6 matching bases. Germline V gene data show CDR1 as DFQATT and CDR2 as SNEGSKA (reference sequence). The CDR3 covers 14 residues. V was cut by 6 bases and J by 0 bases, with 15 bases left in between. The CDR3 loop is CSARFTGVSYEQYF. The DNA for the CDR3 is TGCAGTGCCCGGTTTACGGGGGTCTCCTACGAGCAGTACTTC.

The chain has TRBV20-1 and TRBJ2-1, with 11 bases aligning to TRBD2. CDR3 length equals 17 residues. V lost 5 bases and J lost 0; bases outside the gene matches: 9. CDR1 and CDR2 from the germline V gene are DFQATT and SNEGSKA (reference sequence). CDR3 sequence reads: CSAAGLAASSSYNEQFF. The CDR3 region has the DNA TGCAGTGCTGCGGGACTAGCGGCCTCAAGCTCCTACAATGAGCAGTTCTTC.

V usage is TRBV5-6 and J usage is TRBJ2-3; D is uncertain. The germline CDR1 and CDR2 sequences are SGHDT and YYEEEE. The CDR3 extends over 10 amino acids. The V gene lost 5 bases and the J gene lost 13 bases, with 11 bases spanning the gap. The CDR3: CASSSGREYF. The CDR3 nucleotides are TGTGCCAGCAGTTCAGGAAGAGAGTATTTT.

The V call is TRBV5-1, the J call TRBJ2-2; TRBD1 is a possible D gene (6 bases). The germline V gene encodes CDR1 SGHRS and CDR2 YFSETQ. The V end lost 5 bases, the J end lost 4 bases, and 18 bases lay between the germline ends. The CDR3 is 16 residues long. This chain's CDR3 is CASRRLVQGTTGELFF. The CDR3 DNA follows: TGCGCCAGCAGACGCCTAGTGCAGGGGACCACCGGGGAGCTGTTTTTT.

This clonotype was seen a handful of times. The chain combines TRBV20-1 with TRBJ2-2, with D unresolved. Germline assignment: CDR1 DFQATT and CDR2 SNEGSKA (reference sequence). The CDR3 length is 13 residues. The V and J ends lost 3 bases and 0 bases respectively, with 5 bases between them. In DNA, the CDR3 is TGCAGTGCTAGCCCCACGAACACCGGGGAGCTGTTTTTT. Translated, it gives CSASPTNTGELFF.

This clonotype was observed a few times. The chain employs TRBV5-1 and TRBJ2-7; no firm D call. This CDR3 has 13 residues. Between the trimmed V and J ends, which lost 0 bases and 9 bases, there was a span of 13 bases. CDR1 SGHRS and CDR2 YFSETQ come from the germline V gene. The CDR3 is CASSLEDGIWQYF. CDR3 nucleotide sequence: TGCGCCAGCAGCTTGGAGGATGGGATATGGCAGTACTTC.

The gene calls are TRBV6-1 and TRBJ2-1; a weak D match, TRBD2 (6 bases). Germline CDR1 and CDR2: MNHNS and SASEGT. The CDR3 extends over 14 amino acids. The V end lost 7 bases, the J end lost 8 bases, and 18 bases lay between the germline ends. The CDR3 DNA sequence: TGTGCCAGCACCGAGGGTCGGGGGATCGATGAGCAGTTCTTC. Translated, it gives CASTEGRGIDEQFF.

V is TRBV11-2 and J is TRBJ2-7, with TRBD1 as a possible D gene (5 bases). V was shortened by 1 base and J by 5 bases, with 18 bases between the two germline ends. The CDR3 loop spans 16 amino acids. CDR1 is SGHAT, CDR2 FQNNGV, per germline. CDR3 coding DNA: TGTGCCAGCAGCTTAGTTGGCGGCAGGGTTAAGGACGAGCAGTACTTC. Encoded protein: CASSLVGGRVKDEQYF. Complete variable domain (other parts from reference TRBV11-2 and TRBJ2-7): EAGVAQSPRYKIIEKRQSVAFWCNPISGHATLYWYQQILGQGPKLLIQFQNNGVVDDSQLPKDRFSAERLKGVDSTLKIQPAKLEDSAVYLCASSLVGGRVKDEQYFGPGTRLTVT.